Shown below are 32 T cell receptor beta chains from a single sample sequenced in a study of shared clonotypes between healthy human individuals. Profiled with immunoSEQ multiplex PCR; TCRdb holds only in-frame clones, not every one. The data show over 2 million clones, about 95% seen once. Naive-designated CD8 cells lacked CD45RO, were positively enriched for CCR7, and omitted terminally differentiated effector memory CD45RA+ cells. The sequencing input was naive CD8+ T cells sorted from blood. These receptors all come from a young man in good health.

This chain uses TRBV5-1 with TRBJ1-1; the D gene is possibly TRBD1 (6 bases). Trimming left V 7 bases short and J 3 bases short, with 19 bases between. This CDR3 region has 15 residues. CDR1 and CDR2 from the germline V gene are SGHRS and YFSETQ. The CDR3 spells CASSLLGGGHTEAFF. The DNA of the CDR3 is TGCGCCAGCTCCCTTCTAGGGGGGGGTCACACTGAAGCTTTCTTT.

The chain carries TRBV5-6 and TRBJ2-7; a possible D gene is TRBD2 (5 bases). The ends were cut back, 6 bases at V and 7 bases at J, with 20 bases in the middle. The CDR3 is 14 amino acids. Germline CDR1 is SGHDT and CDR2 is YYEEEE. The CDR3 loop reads CASNQLMNRGEQYF. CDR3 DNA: TGTGCCAGCAACCAGCTGATGAACAGAGGGGAGCAGTACTTC.

The CDR3 DNA reads as TGTGCCAGCAGCTTAATGTGGGCGGGAGGCACAGATACGCAGTATTTT. This sequence encodes CASSLMWAGGTDTQYF. The rearrangement joins TRBV7-9 to TRBJ2-3; 7 bases are a match to TRBD2. Per the germline V gene, CDR1 is SEHNR and CDR2 is FQNEAQ (reference sequence). The ends lost 2 bases at V and 1 base at J; junction bases unmatched: 6. The CDR3 extends over 16 amino acids. The entire variable domain, with the rest obtained from reference TRBV7-9 and TRBJ2-3, is as follows: DTGVSQNPRHKITKRGQNVTFRCDPISEHNRLYWYRQTLGQGPEFLTYFQNEAQLEKSRLLSDRFSAERPKGSFSTLEIQRTEQGDSAMYLCASSLMWAGGTDTQYFGPGTRLTVL.

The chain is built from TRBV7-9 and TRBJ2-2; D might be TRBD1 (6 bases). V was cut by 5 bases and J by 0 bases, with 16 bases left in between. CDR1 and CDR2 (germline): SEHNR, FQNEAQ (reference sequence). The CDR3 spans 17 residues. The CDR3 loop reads CASSPGQSYPNTGELFF. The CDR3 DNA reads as TGTGCCAGCAGCCCCGGACAGTCCTACCCGAACACCGGGGAGCTGTTTTTT.

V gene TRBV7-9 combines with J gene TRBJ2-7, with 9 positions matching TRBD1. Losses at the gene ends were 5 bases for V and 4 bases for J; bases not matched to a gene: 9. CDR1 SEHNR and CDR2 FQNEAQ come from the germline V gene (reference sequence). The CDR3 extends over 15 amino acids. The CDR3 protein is CASSGRLQGAYEQYF. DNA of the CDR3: TGTGCCAGCAGCGGGAGGCTACAGGGGGCTTACGAGCAGTACTTC.

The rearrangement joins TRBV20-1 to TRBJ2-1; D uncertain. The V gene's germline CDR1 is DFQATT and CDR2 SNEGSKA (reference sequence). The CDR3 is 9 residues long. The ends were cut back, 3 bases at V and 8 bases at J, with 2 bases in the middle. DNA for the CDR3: TGCAGTGCTAGCTATGAGCAGTTCTTC. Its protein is CSASYEQFF.

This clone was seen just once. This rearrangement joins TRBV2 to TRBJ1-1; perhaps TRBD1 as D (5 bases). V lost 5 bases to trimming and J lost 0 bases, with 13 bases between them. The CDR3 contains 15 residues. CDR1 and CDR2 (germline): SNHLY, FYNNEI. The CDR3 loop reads CASSRAGEVNTEAFF. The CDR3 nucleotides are TGTGCCAGCAGTAGAGCGGGGGAGGTGAACACTGAAGCTTTCTTT.

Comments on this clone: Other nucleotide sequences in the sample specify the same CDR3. The CDR3 region has the DNA TGTGCCAGCAGTTTGGGTCAGGGTAATGAAAAACTGTTTTTT. Its translation: CASSLGQGNEKLFF. J is TRBJ1-4 and V is TRBV27, with a tentative D call TRBD1 (5 bases). V lost 3 bases to trimming and J lost 4 bases, with 9 bases between them. Germline CDR1 reads MNHEY; CDR2 reads SMNVEV (reference sequence). CDR3 length: 14 amino acids.

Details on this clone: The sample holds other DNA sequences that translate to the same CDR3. CDR3: CASSLLAGGLDTQYF. The DNA of the CDR3 is TGTGCCAGCAGCTTACTAGCGGGAGGGTTGGATACGCAGTATTTT. This chain uses TRBV7-9 with TRBJ2-3, with 12 bases aligning to TRBD2. CDR1 and CDR2 from the germline V gene are SEHNR and FQNEAQ (reference sequence). V lost 2 bases and J lost 6; bases outside the gene matches: 3. The CDR3 has 15 amino acids.

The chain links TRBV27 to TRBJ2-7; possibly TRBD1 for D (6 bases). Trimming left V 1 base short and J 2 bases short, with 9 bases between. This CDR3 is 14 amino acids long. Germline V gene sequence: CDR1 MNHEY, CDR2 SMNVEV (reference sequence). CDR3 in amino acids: CASSLFQGTYEQYF. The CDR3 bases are TGTGCCAGCAGTTTATTCCAGGGGACCTACGAGCAGTACTTC.

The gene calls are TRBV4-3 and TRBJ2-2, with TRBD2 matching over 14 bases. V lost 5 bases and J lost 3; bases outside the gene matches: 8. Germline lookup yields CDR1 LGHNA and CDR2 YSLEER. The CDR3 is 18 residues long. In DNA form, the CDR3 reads TGCGCCAGCAGCGCGGGACTAGCGGGAGCCGTAGACACCGGGGAGCTGTTTTTT. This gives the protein CASSAGLAGAVDTGELFF.

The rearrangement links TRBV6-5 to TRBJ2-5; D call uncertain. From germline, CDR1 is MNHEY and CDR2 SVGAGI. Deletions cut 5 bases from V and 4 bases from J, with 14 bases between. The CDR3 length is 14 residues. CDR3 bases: TGTGCCAGCAGTGCCCAAGGGTGGGGAGAGACCCAGTACTTC. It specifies CASSAQGWGETQYF.

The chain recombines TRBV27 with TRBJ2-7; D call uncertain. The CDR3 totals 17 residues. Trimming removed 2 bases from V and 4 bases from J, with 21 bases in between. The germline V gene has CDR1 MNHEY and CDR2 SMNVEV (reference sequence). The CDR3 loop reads CASSLSTDPHFSYEQYF. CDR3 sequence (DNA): TGTGCCAGCAGTTTAAGTACGGACCCACATTTTAGTTACGAGCAGTACTTC.

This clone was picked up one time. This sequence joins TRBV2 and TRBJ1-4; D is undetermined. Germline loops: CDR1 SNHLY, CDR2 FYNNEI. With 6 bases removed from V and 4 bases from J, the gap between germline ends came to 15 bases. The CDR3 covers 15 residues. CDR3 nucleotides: TGTGCCAGCAGCCCGTTGACGGGCAATAATGAAAAACTGTTTTTT. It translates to CASSPLTGNNEKLFF.

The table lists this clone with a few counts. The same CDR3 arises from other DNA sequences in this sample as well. CDR3 residues: CASSLGSSNQPQHF. DNA for the CDR3: TGTGCCAGCAGTTTAGGATCGTCGAATCAGCCCCAGCATTTT. This chain links TRBV28 with TRBJ1-5; D is ambiguous. V was clipped by 2 bases and J by 4 bases, with 9 bases between them. Germline CDR1 MDHEN, CDR2 SYDVKM. The CDR3 sequence is 14 residues long.

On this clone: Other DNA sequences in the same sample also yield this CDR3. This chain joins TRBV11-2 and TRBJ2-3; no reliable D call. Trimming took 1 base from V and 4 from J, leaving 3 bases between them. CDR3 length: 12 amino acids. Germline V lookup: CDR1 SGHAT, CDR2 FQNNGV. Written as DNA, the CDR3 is TGTGCCAGCAGCTTAGTTGCAGATACGCAGTATTTT. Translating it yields CASSLVADTQYF.

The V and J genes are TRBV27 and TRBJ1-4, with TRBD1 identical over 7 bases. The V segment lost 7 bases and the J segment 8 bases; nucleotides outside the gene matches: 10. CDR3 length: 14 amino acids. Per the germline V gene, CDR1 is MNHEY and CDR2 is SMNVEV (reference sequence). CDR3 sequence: CASTATGTDEKLFF. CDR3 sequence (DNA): TGTGCCAGCACCGCGACAGGGACGGACGAAAAACTGTTTTTT.

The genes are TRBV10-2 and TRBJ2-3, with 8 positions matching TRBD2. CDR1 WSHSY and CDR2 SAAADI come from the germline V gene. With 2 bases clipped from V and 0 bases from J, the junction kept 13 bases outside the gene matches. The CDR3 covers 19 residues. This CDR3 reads CASSETISLAGYSTDTQYF. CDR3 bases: TGCGCCAGCAGTGAGACGATATCCTTAGCGGGATACAGCACAGATACGCAGTATTTT.

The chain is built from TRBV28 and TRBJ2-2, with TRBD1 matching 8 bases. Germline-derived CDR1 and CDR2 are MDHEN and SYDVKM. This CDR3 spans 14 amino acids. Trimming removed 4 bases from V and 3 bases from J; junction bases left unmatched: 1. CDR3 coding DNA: TGTGCCAGCAGTTCCAGGGGGCACACCGGGGAGCTGTTTTTT. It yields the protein CASSSRGHTGELFF.

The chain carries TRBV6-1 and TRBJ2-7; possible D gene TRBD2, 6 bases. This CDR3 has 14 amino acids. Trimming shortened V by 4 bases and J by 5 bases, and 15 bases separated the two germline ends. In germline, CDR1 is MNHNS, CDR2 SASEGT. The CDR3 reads CASSALPGLDEQYF. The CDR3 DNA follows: TGTGCCAGCAGTGCATTACCGGGACTTGACGAGCAGTACTTC.

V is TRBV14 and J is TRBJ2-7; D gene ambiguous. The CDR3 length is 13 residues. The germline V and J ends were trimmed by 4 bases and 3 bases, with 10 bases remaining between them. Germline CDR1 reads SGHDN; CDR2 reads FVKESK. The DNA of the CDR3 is TGTGCCAGCAGCCCGACGGCCTACTACGAGCAGTACTTC. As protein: CASSPTAYYEQYF.

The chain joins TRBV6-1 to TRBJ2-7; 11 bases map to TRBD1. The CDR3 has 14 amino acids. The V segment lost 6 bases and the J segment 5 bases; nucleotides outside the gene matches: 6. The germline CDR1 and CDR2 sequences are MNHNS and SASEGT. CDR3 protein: CASRDRGLPDEQYF. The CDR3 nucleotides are TGTGCCAGCAGGGACAGGGGGCTTCCTGACGAGCAGTACTTC.

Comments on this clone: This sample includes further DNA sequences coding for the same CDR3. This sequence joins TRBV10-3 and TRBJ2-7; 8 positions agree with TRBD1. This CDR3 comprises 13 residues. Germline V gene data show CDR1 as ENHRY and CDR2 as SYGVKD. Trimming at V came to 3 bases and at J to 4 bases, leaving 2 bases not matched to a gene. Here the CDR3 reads CAISEDRGYEQYF. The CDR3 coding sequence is TGTGCCATCAGTGAAGACAGGGGTTACGAGCAGTACTTC.

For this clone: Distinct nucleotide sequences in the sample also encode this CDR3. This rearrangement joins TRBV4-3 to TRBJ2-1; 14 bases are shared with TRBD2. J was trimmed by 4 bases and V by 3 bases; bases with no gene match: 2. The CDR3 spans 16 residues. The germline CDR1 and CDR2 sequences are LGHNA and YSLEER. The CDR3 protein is CASSQGTSGSYNEQFF. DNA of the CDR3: TGCGCCAGCAGCCAGGGGACTAGCGGGAGTTACAATGAGCAGTTCTTC.

The CDR3, as DNA: TGCAGCGTTGTTCCGGCAGGGACCTACGAGCAGTACTTC. It specifies CSVVPAGTYEQYF. The chain recombines TRBV29-1 with TRBJ2-7; TRBD1 might be the D (5 bases). This CDR3 comprises 13 residues. V was trimmed by 4 bases and J by 2 bases, leaving 12 bases between them. From germline, CDR1 is SQVTM and CDR2 ANQGSEA.

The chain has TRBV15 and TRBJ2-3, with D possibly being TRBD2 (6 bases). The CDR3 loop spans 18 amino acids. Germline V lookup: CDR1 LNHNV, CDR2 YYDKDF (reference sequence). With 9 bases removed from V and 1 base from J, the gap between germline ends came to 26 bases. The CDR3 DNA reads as TGTGCCACTACCCAGGACTACTCGAGCGGATTCGGCACAGATACGCAGTATTTT. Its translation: CATTQDYSSGFGTDTQYF.

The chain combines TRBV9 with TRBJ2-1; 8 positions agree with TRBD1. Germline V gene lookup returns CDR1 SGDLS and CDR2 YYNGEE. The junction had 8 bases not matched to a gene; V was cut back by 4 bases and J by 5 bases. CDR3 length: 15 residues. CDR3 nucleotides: TGTGCCAGCAGCTGGGGCCAGGGGGCGAACAATGAGCAGTTCTTC. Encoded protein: CASSWGQGANNEQFF.

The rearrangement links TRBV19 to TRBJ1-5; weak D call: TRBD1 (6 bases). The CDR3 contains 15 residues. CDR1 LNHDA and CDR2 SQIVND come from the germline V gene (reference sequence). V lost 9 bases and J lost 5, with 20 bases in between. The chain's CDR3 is CASSSDRFRDQPQHF. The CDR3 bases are TGTGCCAGCAGCTCTGACAGGTTTCGCGATCAGCCCCAGCATTTT.

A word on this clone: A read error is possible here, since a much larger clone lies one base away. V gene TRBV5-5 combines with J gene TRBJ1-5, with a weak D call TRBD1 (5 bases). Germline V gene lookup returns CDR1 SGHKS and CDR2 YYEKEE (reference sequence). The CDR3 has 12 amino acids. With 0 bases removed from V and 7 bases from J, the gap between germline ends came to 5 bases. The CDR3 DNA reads TGTGCCAGCAGCTTGGGGGACCAGCCCCAGCATTTT. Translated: CASSLGDQPQHF.

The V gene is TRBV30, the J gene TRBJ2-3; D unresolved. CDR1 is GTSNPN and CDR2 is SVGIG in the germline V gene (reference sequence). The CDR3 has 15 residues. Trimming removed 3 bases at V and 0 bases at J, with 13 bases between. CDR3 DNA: TGTGCCTGGAGCCCGGGTGGATCTAGCACAGATACGCAGTATTTT. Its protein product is CAWSPGGSSTDTQYF.

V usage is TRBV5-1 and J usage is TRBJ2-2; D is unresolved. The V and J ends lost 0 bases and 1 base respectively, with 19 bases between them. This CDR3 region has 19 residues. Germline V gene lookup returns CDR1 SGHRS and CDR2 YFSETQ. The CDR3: CASSLDVPPGHGNTGELFF. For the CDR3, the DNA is TGCGCCAGCAGCTTGGACGTCCCCCCAGGCCATGGGAACACCGGGGAGCTGTTTTTT.

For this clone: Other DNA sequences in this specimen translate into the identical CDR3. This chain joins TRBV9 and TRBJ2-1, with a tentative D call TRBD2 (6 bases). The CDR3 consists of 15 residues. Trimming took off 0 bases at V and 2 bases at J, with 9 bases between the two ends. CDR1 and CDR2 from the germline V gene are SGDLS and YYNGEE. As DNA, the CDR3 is TGTGCCAGCAGCGTAGCCGGGAGCGCCTACAATGAGCAGTTCTTC. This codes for CASSVAGSAYNEQFF.